Listed here is a single TCR beta chain. Germline V gene data show CDR1 as SQVTM and CDR2 as ANQGSEA. The CDR3 has 17 amino acids. Trimming cost V 0 bases and J 3 bases, with 17 bases left between them. Assay: immunoSEQ multiplex PCR; the TCRdb copy retains only in-frame clones and omits some. This sample carries 70,000 to 80,000 clones, roughly 89% of them seen once, and the ten largest clones take roughly 6%. The source of the sample is a study of blood T cell repertoires in COVID-19. The source of this sequence is a human donor in a cohort sampled during active COVID-19. Sequenced sample: peripheral blood. V and J are TRBV29-1 and TRBJ2-2; the D gene is possibly TRBD2 (5 bases). This chain's CDR3 is CSVEDNSGSQHTGELFF. The DNA for the CDR3 is TGCAGCGTTGAAGACAACAGCGGCAGCCAGCACACCGGGGAGCTGTTTTTT.